This TCR beta chain was captured in a study of blood T cell repertoires in COVID-19. At the level of the study: Material from acute and convalescent COVID-19 was sourced from the United States, Italy and Spain. Sources were T cells, B-cell-depleted T cells, or PBMCs; the material itself was cDNA or gDNA.

Authors' methods: For nucleated cells, counts were estimated from reference gene primer amplification. Here immunoSEQ multiplex PCR was the method, and the copy in TCRdb shows in-frame clones only, minus some. V, J and clone size are those of that table, while D and trimming were read from the DNA. The table includes roughly 70,000 clones, approximately 90% detected once. Deletions cut 4 bases from V and 0 bases from J, with 14 bases between. The CDR3 extends over 16 amino acids. CDR1 SEHNR and CDR2 FQNEAQ come from the germline V gene (reference sequence). The chain carries TRBV7-9 and TRBJ2-3; D possibly corresponds to TRBD2 (5 bases). What was sequenced was peripheral blood. The receptor comes from a man between 65 and 85 years old with acute or convalescent COVID-19. CDR3 in DNA: TGTGCCAGCAGCTCCTCGGGGTTGCGGAGCACAGATACGCAGTATTTT. Protein product: CASSSSGLRSTDTQYF.